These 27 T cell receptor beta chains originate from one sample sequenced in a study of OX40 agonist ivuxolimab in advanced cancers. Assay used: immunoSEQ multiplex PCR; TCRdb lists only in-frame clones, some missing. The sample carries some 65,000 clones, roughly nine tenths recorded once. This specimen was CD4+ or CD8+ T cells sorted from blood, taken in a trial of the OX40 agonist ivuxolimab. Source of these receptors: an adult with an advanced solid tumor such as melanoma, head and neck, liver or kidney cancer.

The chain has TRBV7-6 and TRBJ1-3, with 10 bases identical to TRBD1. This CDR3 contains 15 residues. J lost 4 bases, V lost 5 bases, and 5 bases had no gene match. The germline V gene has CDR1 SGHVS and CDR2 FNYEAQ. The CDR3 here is CASSGGTGAGNTIYF. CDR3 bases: TGTGCCAGCAGCGGAGGGACAGGGGCCGGAAACACCATATATTTT.

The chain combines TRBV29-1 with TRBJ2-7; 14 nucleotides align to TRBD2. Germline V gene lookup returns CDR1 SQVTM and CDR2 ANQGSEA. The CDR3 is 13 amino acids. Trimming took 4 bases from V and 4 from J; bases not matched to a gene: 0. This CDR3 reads CSVGLAGGYEQYF. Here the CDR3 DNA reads TGCAGCGTTGGACTAGCGGGAGGGTACGAGCAGTACTTC.

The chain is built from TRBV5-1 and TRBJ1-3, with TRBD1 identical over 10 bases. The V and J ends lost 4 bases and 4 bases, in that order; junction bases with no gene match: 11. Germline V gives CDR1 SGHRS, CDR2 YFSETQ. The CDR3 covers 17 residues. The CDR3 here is CASSPLGQGVSGNTIYF. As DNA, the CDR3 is TGCGCCAGCAGCCCTTTAGGACAGGGGGTTTCAGGAAACACCATATATTTT.

Written as DNA, the CDR3 is TGTGCCAGCAGCTTATATGGACAGAATAATTCACCCCTCCACTTT. Translation: CASSLYGQNNSPLHF. This sequence joins TRBV11-2 and TRBJ1-6, with D possibly being TRBD1 (6 bases). CDR3 size: 15 residues. CDR1 and CDR2 from the germline V gene are SGHAT and FQNNGV. V was clipped by 2 bases and J by 5 bases, with 10 bases between them.

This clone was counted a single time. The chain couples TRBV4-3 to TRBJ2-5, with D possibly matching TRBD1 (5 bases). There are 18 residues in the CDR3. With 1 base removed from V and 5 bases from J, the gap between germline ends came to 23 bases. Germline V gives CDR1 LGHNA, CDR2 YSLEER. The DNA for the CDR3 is TGCGCCAGCAGCCAAGGGGCCCAGGGCTTAGGAAGTGTCGAGACCCAGTACTTC. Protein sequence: CASSQGAQGLGSVETQYF.

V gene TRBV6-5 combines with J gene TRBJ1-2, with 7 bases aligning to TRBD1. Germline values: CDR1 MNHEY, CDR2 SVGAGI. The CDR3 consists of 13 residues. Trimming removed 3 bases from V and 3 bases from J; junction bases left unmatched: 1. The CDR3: CASSYTGDYGYTF. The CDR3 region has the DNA TGTGCCAGCAGTTATACAGGGGACTATGGCTACACCTTC.

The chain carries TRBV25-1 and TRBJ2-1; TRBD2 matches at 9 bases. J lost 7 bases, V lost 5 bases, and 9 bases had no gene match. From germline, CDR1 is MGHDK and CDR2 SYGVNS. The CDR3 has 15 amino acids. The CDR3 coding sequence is TGTGCCAGCAGTAAGGCGGGAGGGATTGGTAATGAGCAGTTCTTC. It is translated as CASSKAGGIGNEQFF.

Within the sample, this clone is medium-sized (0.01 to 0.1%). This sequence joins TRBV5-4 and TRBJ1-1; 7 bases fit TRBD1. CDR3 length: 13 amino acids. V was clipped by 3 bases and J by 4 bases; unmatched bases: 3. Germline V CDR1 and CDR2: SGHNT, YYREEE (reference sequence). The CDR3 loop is CASSSEGATEAFF. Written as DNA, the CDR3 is TGTGCCAGCAGCTCGGAGGGGGCCACTGAAGCTTTCTTT.

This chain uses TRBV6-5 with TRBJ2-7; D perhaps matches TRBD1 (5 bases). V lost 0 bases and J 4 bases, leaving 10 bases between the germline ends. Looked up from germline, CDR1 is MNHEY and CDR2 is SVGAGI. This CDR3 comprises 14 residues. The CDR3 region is CASSYSIQGYEQYF. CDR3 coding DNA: TGTGCCAGCAGTTACTCGATTCAGGGATACGAGCAGTACTTC.

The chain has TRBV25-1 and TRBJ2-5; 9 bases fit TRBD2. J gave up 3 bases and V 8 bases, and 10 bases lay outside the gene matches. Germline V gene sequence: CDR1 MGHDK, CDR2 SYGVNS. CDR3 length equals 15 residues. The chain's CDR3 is CASSSPLAGKETQYF. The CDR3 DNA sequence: TGTGCCAGCTCCTCGCCACTAGCGGGCAAAGAGACCCAGTACTTC. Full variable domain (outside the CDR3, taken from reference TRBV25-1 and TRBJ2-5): EADIYQTPRYLVIGTGKKITLECSQTMGHDKMYWYQQDPGMELHLIHYSYGVNSTEKGDLSSESTVSRIRTEHFPLTLESARPSHTSQYLCASSSPLAGKETQYFGPGTRLLVL.

CDR3 nucleotide sequence: TGTGCCAGCTCACCTGTTACTGAAGCTTTCTTT. Amino acids: CASSPVTEAFF. The chain recombines TRBV18 with TRBJ1-1; D is unresolved. Trimming cost V 3 bases and J 5 bases, with 4 bases left between them. This CDR3 spans 11 amino acids. Germline CDR1 and CDR2: KGHSH and LQKENI.

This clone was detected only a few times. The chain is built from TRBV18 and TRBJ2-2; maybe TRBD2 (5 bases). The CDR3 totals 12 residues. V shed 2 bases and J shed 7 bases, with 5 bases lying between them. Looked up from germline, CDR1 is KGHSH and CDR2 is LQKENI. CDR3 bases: TGTGCCAGCTCACCAGAGGGCGGGGAGCTGTTTTTT. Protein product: CASSPEGGELFF.

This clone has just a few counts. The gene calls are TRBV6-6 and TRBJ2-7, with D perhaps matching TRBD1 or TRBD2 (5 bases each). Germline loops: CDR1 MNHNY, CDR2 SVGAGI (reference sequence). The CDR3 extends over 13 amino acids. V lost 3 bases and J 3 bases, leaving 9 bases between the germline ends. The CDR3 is CASSYGDGYEQYF. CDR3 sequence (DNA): TGTGCCAGCAGTTATGGGGACGGCTACGAGCAGTACTTC.

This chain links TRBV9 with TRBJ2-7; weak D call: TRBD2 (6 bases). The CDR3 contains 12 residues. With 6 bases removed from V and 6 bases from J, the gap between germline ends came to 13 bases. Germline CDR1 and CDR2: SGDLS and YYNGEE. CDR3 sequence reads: CASKGAGTEQYF. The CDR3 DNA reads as TGTGCCAGCAAGGGTGCGGGGACCGAGCAGTACTTC.

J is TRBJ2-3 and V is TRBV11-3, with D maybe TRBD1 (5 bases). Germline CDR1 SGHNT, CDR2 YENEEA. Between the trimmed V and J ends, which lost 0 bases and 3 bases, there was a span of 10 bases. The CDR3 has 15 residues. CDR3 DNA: TGTGCCAGCAGCTTAGAGGGGCTGGTTACAGATACGCAGTATTTT. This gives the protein CASSLEGLVTDTQYF.

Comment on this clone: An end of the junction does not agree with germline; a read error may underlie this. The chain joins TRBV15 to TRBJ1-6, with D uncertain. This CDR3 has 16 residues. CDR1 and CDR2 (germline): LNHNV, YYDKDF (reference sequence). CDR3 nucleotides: TGTGCCACCAACAGAGAGTCCGCAGGCTTGAGTTCACCCCTCCACTTT. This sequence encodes CATNRESAGLSSPLHF.

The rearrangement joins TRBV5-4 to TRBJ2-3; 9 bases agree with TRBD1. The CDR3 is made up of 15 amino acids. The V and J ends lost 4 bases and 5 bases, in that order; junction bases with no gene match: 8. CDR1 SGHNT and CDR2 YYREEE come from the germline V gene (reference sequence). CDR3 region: CASSPERQGVDTQYF. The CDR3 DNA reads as TGTGCCAGCAGCCCGGAGAGACAGGGGGTAGATACGCAGTATTTT.

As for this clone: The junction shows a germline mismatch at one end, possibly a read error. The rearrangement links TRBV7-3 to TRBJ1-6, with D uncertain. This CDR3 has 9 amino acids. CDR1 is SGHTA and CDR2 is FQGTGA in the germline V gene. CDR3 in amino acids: CASTLRARF. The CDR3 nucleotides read TGTGCCAGCACCCTCCGGGCCCGATTT.

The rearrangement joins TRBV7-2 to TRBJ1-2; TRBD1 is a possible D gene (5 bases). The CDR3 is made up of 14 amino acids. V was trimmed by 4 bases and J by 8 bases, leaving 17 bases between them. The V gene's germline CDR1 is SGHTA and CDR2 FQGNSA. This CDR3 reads CASSYAEGPRGYTF. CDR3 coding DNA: TGTGCCAGCAGCTATGCGGAGGGGCCGAGGGGCTACACCTTC.

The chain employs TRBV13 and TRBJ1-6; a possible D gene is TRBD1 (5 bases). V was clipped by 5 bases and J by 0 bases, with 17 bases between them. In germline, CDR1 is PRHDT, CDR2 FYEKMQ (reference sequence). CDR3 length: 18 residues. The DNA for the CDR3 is TGTGCCAGCAGCATCGGGACGGAGAAAAGCTCCTATAATTCACCCCTCCACTTT. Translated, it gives CASSIGTEKSSYNSPLHF.

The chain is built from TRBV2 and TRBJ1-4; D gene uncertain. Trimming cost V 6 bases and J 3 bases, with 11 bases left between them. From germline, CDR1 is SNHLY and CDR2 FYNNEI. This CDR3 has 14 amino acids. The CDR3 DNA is TGTGCCAGCAGGATAGGGTTTTCTAATGAAAAACTGTTTTTT. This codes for CASRIGFSNEKLFF.

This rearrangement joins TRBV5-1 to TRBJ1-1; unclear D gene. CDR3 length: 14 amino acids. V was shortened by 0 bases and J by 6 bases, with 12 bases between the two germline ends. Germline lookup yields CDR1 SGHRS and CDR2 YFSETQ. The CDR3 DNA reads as TGCGCCAGCAGCTTGGCCGGAGGGATCGCTGAAGCTTTCTTT. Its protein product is CASSLAGGIAEAFF.

The CDR3 coding sequence is TGTGCCAGCAGCCCGGGGGCCCAACCCACCGGGGAGCTGTTTTTT. Its protein product is CASSPGAQPTGELFF. This sequence joins TRBV11-3 and TRBJ2-2; D may match TRBD1 or TRBD2 (6 bases each). Germline V CDR1 and CDR2: SGHNT, YENEEA. V lost 5 bases, J lost 4 bases, and 14 bases lay in between. The CDR3 spans 15 residues.

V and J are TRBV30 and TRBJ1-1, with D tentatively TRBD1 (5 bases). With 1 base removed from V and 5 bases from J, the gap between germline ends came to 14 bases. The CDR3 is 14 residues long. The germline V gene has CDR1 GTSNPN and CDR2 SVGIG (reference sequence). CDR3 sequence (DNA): TGTGCCTGGAGTGCGGGGGGGACGTCAACTGAAGCTTTCTTT. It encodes CAWSAGGTSTEAFF.

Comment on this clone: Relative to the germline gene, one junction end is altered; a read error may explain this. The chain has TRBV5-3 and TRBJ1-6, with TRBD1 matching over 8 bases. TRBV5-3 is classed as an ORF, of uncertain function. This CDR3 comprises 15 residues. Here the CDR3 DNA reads TGTGCCAGCAGCTTGGATACAGGGGGTTATGCACCCCTCCACTTT. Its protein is CASSLDTGGYAPLHF.

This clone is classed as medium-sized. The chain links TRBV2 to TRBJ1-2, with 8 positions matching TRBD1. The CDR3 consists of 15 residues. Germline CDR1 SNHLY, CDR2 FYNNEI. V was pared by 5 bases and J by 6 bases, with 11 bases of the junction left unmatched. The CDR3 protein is CASSMTGEGVDGYTF. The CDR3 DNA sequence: TGTGCCAGCAGTATGACAGGGGAGGGAGTAGATGGCTACACCTTC.

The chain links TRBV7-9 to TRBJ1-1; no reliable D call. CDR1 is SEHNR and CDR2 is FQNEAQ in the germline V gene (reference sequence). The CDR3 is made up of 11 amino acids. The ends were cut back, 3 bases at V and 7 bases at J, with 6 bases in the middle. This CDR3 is CASSLSSEAFF. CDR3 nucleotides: TGTGCCAGCAGCTTGAGTAGTGAAGCTTTCTTT.